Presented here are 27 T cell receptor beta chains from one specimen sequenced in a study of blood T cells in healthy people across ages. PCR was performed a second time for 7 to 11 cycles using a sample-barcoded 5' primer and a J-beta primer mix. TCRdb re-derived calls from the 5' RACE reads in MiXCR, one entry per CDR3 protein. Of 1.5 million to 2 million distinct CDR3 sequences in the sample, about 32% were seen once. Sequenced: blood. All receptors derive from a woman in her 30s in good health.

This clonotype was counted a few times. This chain's CDR3 is CSASQADHLNTEAFF. As DNA, the CDR3 is TGCAGTGCTAGTCAAGCTGACCACCTGAACACTGAAGCTTTCTTT. The chain has TRBV20-1 and TRBJ1-1; no clear D gene. Germline values: CDR1 DFQATT, CDR2 SNEGSKA (reference sequence). V was shortened by 3 bases and J by 0 bases, with 14 bases between the two germline ends. This CDR3 is built from 15 residues.

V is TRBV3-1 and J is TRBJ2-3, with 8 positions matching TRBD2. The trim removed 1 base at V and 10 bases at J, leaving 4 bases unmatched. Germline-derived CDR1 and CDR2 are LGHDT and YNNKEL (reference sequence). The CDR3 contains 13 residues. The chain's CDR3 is CASSQGALAAQYF. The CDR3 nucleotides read TGTGCCAGCAGCCAAGGGGCACTAGCGGCGCAGTATTTT.

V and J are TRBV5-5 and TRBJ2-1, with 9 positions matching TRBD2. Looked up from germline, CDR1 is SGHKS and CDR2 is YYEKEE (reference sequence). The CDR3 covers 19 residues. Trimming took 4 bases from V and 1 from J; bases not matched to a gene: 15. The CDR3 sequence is CASSPMVWREGRSYNEQFF. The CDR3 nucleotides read TGTGCCAGCAGCCCCATGGTCTGGCGGGAGGGTAGGTCCTACAATGAGCAGTTCTTC.

The CDR3 region is CSPRTGDVGGFF. Written as DNA, the CDR3 is TGCAGTCCCCGAACCGGGGACGTGGGTGGGTTCTTC. The genes are TRBV20-1 and TRBJ2-1; D possibly uses TRBD1 or TRBD2 (5 bases each). CDR3 length equals 12 residues. Germline lookup yields CDR1 DFQATT and CDR2 SNEGSKA (reference sequence). V lost 8 bases and J lost 15, with 23 bases in between.

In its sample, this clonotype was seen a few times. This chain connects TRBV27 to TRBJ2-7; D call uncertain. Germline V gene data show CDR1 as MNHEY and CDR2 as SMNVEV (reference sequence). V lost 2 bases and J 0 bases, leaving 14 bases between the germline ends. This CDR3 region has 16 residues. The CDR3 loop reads CASSLNVWSGSYEQYF. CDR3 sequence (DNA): TGTGCCAGCAGTTTAAATGTCTGGAGTGGCTCCTACGAGCAGTACTTC.

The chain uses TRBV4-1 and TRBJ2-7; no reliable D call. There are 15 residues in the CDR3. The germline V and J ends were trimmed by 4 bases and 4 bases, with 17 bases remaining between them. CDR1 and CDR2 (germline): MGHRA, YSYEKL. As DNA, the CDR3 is TGCGCCAGCAGCCCCTCCCGGCTACCCATTTACGAGCAGTACTTC. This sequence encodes CASSPSRLPIYEQYF.

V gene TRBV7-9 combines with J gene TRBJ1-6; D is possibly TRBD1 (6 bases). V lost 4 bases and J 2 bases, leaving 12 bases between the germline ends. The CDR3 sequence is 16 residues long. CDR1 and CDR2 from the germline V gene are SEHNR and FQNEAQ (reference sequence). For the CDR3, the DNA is TGTGCCAGCAGCTCCGTACGGGACACCTATAATTCACCCCTCCACTTT. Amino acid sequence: CASSSVRDTYNSPLHF.

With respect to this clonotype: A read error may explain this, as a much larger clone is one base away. CDR3 nucleotides: TGCAGTGGACCTTCCCCGGGGGAGCAGTACTTC. Residues: CSGPSPGEQYF. V and J are TRBV20-1 and TRBJ2-5; weak D call: TRBD2 (6 bases). V lost 7 bases and J 11 bases, leaving 17 bases between the germline ends. Per germline, CDR1 DFQATT and CDR2 SNEGSKA (reference sequence). The CDR3 totals 11 residues.

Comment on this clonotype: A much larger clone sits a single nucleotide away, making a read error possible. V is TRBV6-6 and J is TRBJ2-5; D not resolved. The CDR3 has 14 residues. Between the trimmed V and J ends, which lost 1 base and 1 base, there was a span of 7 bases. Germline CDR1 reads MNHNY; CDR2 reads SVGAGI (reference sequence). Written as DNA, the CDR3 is TGTGCCAGCAGTTACTTGAACAGCCAAGAGACCCAGTACTTC. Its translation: CASSYLNSQETQYF.

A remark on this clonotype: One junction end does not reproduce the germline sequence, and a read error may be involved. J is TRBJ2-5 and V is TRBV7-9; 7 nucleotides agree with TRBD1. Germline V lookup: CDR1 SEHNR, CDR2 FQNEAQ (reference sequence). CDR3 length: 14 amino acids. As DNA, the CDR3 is TGTGCCAGCAGCCCCCGGGACAGATCAGAGGCCCAGTACTTC. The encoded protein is CASSPRDRSEAQYF.

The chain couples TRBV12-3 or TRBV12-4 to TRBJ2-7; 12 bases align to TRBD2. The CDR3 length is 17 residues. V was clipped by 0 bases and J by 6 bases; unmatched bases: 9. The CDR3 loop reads CASSLALTSGSLIEQYF. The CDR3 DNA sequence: TGTGCCAGCAGTTTAGCGCTGACTAGCGGGAGCCTCATCGAGCAGTACTTC.

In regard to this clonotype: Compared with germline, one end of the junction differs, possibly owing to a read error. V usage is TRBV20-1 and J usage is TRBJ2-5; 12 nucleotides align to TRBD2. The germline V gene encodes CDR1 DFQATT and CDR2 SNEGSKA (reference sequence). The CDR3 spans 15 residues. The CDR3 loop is CSAFLAGGLQEAQYF. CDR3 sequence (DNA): TGCAGTGCTTTTCTAGCGGGGGGGCTCCAAGAGGCCCAGTACTTC.

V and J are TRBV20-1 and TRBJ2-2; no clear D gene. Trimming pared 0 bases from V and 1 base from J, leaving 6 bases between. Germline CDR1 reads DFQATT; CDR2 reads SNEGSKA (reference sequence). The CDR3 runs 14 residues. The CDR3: CSARERGNTGELFF. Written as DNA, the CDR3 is TGCAGTGCTAGAGAAAGAGGGAACACCGGGGAGCTGTTTTTT.

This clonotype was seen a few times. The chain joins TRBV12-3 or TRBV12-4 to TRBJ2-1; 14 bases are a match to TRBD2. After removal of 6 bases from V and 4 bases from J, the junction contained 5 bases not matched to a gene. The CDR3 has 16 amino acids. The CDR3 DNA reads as TGTGCCAGCAGGGGGACTAGCGGGGGCGAATACAATGAGCAGTTCTTC. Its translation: CASRGTSGGEYNEQFF.

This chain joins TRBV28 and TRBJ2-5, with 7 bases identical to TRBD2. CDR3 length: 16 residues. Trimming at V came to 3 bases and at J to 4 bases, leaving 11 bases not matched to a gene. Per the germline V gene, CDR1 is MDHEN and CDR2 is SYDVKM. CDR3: CASSFDQTSSRETQYF. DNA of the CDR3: TGTGCCAGCAGTTTTGACCAGACTAGCTCGCGAGAGACCCAGTACTTC.

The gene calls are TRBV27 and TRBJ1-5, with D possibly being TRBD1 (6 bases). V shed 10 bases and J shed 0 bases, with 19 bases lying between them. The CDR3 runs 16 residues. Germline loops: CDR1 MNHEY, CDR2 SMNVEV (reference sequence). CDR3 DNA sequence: TGTGCCACCAAAACAGGAGGGGGATTTAGCAATCAGCCCCAGCATTTT. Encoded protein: CATKTGGGFSNQPQHF.

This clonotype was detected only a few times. The CDR3 protein is CASSPDGAGGATDTQYF. The CDR3 DNA reads as TGTGCCAGCAGCCCCGACGGGGCGGGAGGAGCCACAGATACGCAGTATTTT. The rearrangement uses TRBV7-3 and TRBJ2-3, with 8 bases matching TRBD2. J lost 2 bases, V lost 5 bases, and 12 bases had no gene match. This CDR3 contains 17 residues. Germline V gene lookup returns CDR1 SGHTA and CDR2 FQGTGA.

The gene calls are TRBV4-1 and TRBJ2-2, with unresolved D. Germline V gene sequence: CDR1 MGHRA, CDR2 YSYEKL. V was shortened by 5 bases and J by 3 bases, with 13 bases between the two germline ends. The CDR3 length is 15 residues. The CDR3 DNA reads TGCGCCAGCAGCGATACGGGCCCGGACACCGGGGAGCTGTTTTTT. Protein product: CASSDTGPDTGELFF.

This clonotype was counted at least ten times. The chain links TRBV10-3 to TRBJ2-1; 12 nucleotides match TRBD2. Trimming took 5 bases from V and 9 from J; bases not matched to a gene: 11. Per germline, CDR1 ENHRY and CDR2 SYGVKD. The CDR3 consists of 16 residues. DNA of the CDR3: TGTGCCATCAGTCCTTCTCTAGCGGGAGGGCAGGGTGAGCAGTTCTTC. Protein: CAISPSLAGGQGEQFF.

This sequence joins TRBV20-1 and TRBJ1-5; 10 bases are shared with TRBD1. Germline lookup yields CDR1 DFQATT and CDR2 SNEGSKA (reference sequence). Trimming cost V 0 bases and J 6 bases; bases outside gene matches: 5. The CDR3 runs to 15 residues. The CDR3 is CSARDGDRGSQPQHF. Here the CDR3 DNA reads TGCAGTGCTAGAGATGGGGACAGGGGAAGTCAGCCCCAGCATTTT.

CDR3 sequence reads: CATGVWGSDEQFF. CDR3 coding DNA: TGTGCCACGGGGGTCTGGGGGAGTGATGAGCAGTTCTTC. The chain is built from TRBV24-1 and TRBJ2-1; D possibly uses TRBD1 or TRBD2 (5 bases each). V was trimmed by 10 bases and J by 8 bases, leaving 17 bases between them. The CDR3 is made up of 13 amino acids. Germline values: CDR1 KGHDR, CDR2 SFDVKD.

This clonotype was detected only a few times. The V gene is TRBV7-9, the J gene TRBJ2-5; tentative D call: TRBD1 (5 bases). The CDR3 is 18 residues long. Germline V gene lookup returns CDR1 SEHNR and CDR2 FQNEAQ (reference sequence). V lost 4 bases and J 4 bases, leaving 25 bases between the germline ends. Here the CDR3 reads CASSSPREGAGDRETQYF. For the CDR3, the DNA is TGTGCCAGCAGCTCCCCTCGAGAAGGGGCAGGAGATCGAGAGACCCAGTACTTC.

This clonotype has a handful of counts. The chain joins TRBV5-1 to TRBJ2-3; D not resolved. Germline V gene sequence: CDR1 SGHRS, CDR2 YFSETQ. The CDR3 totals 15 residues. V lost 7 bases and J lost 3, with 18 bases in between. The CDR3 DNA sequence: TGCGCCAGCTGCCCCATTGGGGTCTTAACAGATACGCAGTATTTT. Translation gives CASCPIGVLTDTQYF.

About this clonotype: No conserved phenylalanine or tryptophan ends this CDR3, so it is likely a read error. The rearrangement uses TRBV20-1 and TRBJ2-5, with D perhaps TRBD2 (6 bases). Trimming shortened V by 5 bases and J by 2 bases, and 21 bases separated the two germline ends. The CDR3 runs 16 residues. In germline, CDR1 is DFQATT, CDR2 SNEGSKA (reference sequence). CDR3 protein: CSAPNRGTEKQETQYC. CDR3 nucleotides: TGCAGTGCTCCCAACCGCGGGACTGAAAAGCAAGAGACCCAGTACTGC.

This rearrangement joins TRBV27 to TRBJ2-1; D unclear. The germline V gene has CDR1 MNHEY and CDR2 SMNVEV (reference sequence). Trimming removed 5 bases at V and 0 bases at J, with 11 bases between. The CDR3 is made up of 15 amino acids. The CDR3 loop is CASSDGLSSYNEQFF. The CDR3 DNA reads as TGTGCCAGCAGTGACGGGCTTAGCTCCTACAATGAGCAGTTCTTC.

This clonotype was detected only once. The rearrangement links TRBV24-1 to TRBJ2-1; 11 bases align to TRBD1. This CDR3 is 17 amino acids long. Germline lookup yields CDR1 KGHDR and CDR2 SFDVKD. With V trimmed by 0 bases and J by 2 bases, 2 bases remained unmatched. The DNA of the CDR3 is TGTGCCACCAGTGATTTGGTGGGACAGGGGGCCTACAATGAGCAGTTCTTC. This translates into CATSDLVGQGAYNEQFF.

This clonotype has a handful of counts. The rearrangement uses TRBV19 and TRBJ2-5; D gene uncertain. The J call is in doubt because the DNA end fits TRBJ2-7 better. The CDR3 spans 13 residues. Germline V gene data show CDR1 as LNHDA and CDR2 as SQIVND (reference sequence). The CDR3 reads CASSMGLNHEQYF. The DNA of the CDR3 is TGTGCCAGTAGTATGGGTCTAAATCACGAGCAGTACTTC.